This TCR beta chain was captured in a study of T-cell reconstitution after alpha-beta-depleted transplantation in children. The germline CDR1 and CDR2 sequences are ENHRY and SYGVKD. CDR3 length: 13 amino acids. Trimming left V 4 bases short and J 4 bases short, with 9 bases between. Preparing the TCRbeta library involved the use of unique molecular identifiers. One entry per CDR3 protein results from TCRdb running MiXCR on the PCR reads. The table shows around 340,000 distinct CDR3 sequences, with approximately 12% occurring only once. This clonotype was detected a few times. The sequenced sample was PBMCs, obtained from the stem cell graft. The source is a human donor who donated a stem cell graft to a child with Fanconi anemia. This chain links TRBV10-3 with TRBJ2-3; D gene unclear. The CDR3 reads CAISGERADTQYF. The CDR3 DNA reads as TGTGCCATCAGTGGGGAAAGGGCAGATACGCAGTATTTT.